This T cell receptor (beta chain) was identified in a study of shared T cell receptors in the human thymus. The germline CDR1 and CDR2 sequences are LGHNA and YNFKEQ. Between the trimmed V and J ends, which lost 0 bases and 3 bases, there was a span of 15 bases. The CDR3 spans 17 residues. This clone was seen only once. TCRdb keeps only in-frame clones here, not all; method: immunoSEQ multiplex PCR. In the table there are 500,000 to 550,000 clones, 70% to 80% of which are singletons. In addition, the sample was reused for a study of human thymus T cells. That paper states: Overlap was high between thymic repertoires from unrelated individuals, as reported in related research.

The rearrangement links TRBV4-2 to TRBJ1-5, with no clear D. This sequence originates from a boy under two years old with a congenital heart defect. The sequencing sample was made of thymocytes. CDR3 sequence: CASSQDGEYSPNQPQHF. CDR3 sequence (DNA): TGTGCCAGCAGCCAAGATGGGGAGTATAGCCCCAATCAGCCCCAGCATTTT.